The clone carrying this T cell receptor beta chain has more than one count but fewer than ten. Germline V gene lookup returns CDR1 LGHDT and CDR2 YNNKEL (reference sequence). With 3 bases clipped from V and 4 bases from J, the junction kept 10 bases outside the gene matches. This CDR3 is 16 amino acids long. This sample was taken from a study of T-cell reconstitution after alpha-beta-depleted transplantation in children. A library of TCRbeta sequences, prepared with unique molecular identifiers, was generated. TCRdb processed the PCR reads anew with MiXCR; each CDR3 protein has one entry. The data contain hundreds of thousands of distinct CDR3 sequences, approximately 29% of them singletons.

Sequencing was performed on PBMCs from the stem cell graft donor, taken from the stem cell graft. The TCR was taken from a human donor who donated a stem cell graft to a child with aplastic anemia. The gene calls are TRBV3-1 and TRBJ2-5; 8 bases map to TRBD1. The CDR3 DNA reads TGTGCCAGCAGCCACGCAGGGGGCCCCCCCAGAGAGACCCAGTACTTC. Amino acids: CASSHAGGPPRETQYF.